This is a list of T cell receptor beta chains from one sample in a study of blood T cell repertoires in COVID-19. Libraries were prepared by immunoSEQ multiplex PCR; TCRdb keeps only in-frame clonotypes and omits some of them. This table has approximately 50,000 clones, over 75% appearing once. The sample consisted of peripheral blood. The receptors come from an elderly man with COVID-19, enrolled during active disease. The CDR3 runs from the conserved cysteine through the conserved F or W. The order of the fields is CDR3 length, D gene, V gene, clone size, J gene, CDR3 protein, CDR3 DNA. The D gene is left open where the match is weak. Where a row states a size, it is once, few, many or the class of an expanded clone; other rows omit it.

15	.	TRBV5-1	.	TRBJ2-7	CASSYAAGLSYEQYF	TGCGCCAGCAGCTACGCGGCAGGACTCTCCTACGAGCAGTACTTC
15	TRBD1	TRBV19	once	TRBJ2-5	CASSTGQLTGETQYF	TGTGCCAGTAGTACGGGACAGCTCACCGGGGAGACCCAGTACTTC
16	TRBD2	TRBV4-3	.	TRBJ2-2	CASSQVSGSGTGELFF	TGCGCCAGCAGCCAAGTCAGCGGGAGCGGTACCGGGGAGCTGTTTTTT
16	TRBD1	TRBV19	.	TRBJ1-1	CASSSDSTGGNTEAFF	TGTGCCAGTAGTTCCGATTCCACAGGGGGGAACACTGAAGCTTTCTTT
13	TRBD1	TRBV9	.	TRBJ1-3	CASQPGQGNTIYF	TGTGCCAGCCAACCGGGACAGGGAAACACCATATATTTT
14	.	TRBV27	.	TRBJ1-6	CASSSPTPGSPLHF	TGTGCCAGCAGTTCTCCTACCCCAGGGTCACCCCTCCACTTT
14	TRBD1	TRBV28	.	TRBJ1-4	CATRTGVGREKLFF	TGTGCCACGAGGACAGGGGTGGGACGAGAGAAACTGTTTTTT
12	.	TRBV3-1/TRBV3-2	.	TRBJ1-1	CASRYSDTEAFF	TGTGCCAGCAGATACTCGGACACTGAAGCTTTCTTT
16	.	TRBV18	.	TRBJ1-3	CASSTGQTSSGNTIYF	TGTGCCAGCTCAACCGGACAGACTTCCTCTGGAAACACCATATATTTT
15	.	TRBV5-1	.	TRBJ1-4	CASSLGAATNEKLFF	TGCGCCAGCAGCTTAGGGGCTGCAACTAATGAAAAACTGTTTTTT
12	.	TRBV6-2/TRBV6-3	.	TRBJ1-1	CASSVTGREAFF	TGTGCCAGCAGCGTTACAGGGCGTGAAGCTTTCTTT
13	TRBD1	TRBV12-3/TRBV12-4	.	TRBJ2-5	CASRSTGGETQYF	TGTGCCAGCAGGTCAACAGGGGGAGAGACCCAGTACTTC
17	TRBD1	TRBV11-3	.	TRBJ1-4	CASSSRDRGRTNEKLFF	TGTGCCAGCAGCAGCCGGGACAGGGGACGAACTAATGAAAAACTGTTTTTT
16	TRBD1	TRBV5-1	.	TRBJ1-4	CASSLVGQGGNEKLFF	TGCGCCAGCAGCTTGGTTGGACAGGGCGGAAATGAAAAACTGTTTTTT
15	TRBD1	TRBV2	.	TRBJ2-2	CASRVTGGATGELFF	TGTGCCAGCAGGGTAACAGGGGGCGCAACCGGGGAGCTGTTTTTT
17	.	TRBV15	.	TRBJ2-5	CATSRDTAGRPQETQYF	TGTGCCACCAGCAGAGATACGGCAGGGCGACCTCAAGAGACCCAGTACTTC
13	TRBD1	TRBV30	.	TRBJ2-7	CAWRGQPYDEQYF	TGTGCCTGGAGGGGACAGCCCTATGACGAGCAGTACTTC
16	TRBD1	TRBV27	.	TRBJ1-4	CASSGVRTGGDEKLFF	TGTGCCAGCAGTGGGGTCAGGACAGGAGGGGATGAAAAACTGTTTTTT
15	.	TRBV19	.	TRBJ2-1	CGVGRRTSSYNEQFF	TGTGGGGTAGGTAGGAGGACCAGCTCCTACAATGAGCAGTTCTTC
13	.	TRBV5-6	.	TRBJ2-2	CASSLGLTGELFF	TGTGCCAGCAGCTTGGGGCTTACCGGGGAGCTGTTTTTT
13	.	TRBV29-1	.	TRBJ2-2	CSVYYTNTGELFF	TGCAGCGTCTACTACACGAACACCGGGGAGCTGTTTTTT
17	.	TRBV19	.	TRBJ2-4	CASSMSGQRLAKNIQYF	TGTGCCAGTAGTATGAGCGGCCAAAGGCTAGCCAAAAACATTCAGTACTTC
17	.	TRBV3-1/TRBV3-2	.	TRBJ1-2	CASSQDRGGLGSIGYTF	TGTGCCAGCAGCCAAGACAGGGGCGGCCTGGGGTCCATTGGCTACACCTTC
17	TRBD1	TRBV4-3	.	TRBJ2-3	CASSQAPGQGSPDTQYF	TGCGCCAGCAGCCAAGCCCCGGGACAGGGGTCCCCAGATACGCAGTATTTT
16	TRBD1	TRBV5-6	.	TRBJ2-5	CASSSRDRGIRETQYF	TGTGCCAGCAGCTCCCGGGACAGGGGGATCCGGGAGACCCAGTACTTC
14	TRBD1	TRBV29-1	.	TRBJ1-1	CSVGTGTGISEAFF	TGCAGCGTGGGAACCGGGACAGGGATATCTGAAGCTTTCTTT
16	.	TRBV9	.	TRBJ1-2	CASSFEYTGSYYGYTF	TGTGCCAGCAGCTTTGAATATACAGGGTCCTACTATGGCTACACCTTC
15	.	TRBV11-2	once	TRBJ1-4	CASSLDRGIFEKLFF	TGTGCCAGCAGCTTAGACAGGGGAATTTTTGAAAAACTGTTTTTT
15	TRBD1	TRBV29-1	.	TRBJ1-1	CSVEDKGTGVSEAFF	TGCAGCGTTGAAGATAAAGGGACAGGGGTATCTGAAGCTTTCTTT
14	.	TRBV3-1/TRBV3-2	.	TRBJ1-3	CASTPTACGNTIYF	TGTGCCAGCACCCCGACAGCTTGTGGAAACACCATATATTTT
17	.	TRBV7-2	.	TRBJ1-5	CASSSTRLQTQNQPQHF	TGTGCCAGCAGCTCAACGCGGCTGCAGACTCAAAATCAGCCCCAGCATTTT
16	TRBD1	TRBV4-3	.	TRBJ2-1	CASSQLTGGWINEQFF	TGCGCCAGCAGCCAACTGACAGGGGGCTGGATCAATGAGCAGTTCTTC
17	.	TRBV4-2	.	TRBJ1-3	CASSQVSTGYSGNTIYF	TGTGCCAGCAGCCAAGTTTCCACAGGGTACTCTGGAAACACCATATATTTT
15	.	TRBV5-1	.	TRBJ2-5	CASSLSGGGSETQYF	TGCGCCAGCAGCTTGTCCGGGGGAGGCTCAGAGACCCAGTACTTC
15	TRBD2	TRBV15	.	TRBJ2-3	CATSRGGSGGDTQYF	TGTGCCACCAGCAGAGGGGGGTCGGGGGGAGATACGCAGTATTTT
17	.	TRBV7-8	.	TRBJ1-3	CASSSTGSIYSGNTIYF	TGTGCCAGCAGCTCGACAGGTTCTATATACTCTGGAAACACCATATATTTT
13	.	TRBV18	.	TRBJ1-2	CASSGRSNYGYTF	TGTGCCAGCTCAGGTAGATCTAACTATGGCTACACCTTC
15	.	TRBV19	few	TRBJ1-3	CASSIHRGSGNTIYF	TGTGCCAGTAGTATACACCGGGGGTCTGGAAACACCATATATTTT
13	TRBD2	TRBV28	.	TRBJ2-7	CASSPGGTYEQYF	TGTGCCAGCAGTCCGGGGGGGACCTACGAGCAGTACTTC
15	.	TRBV6-2/TRBV6-3	.	TRBJ1-1	CASSYSRRMNTEAFF	TGTGCCAGCAGTTACTCGAGGCGGATGAACACTGAAGCTTTCTTT
10	.	TRBV7-7	.	TRBJ1-2	CADRGYGYTF	TGTGCCGACCGGGGGTATGGCTACACCTTC
17	TRBD1	TRBV19	once	TRBJ2-5	CASSIDGTGGTQETQYF	TGTGCCAGTAGTATAGATGGGACAGGGGGAACTCAAGAGACCCAGTACTTC
17	TRBD2	TRBV19	.	TRBJ2-1	CASSGRPTSGRAPEQFF	TGTGCCAGTAGTGGCCGCCCTACTAGCGGGAGGGCCCCTGAGCAGTTCTTC
13	.	TRBV10-1	.	TRBJ1-2	CASSESRGWGYTF	TGCGCCAGCAGTGAATCCAGGGGATGGGGCTACACCTTC